This entry is about one TCR beta chain. The data stem from a study of control samples from healthy donors and cancer patients. Clones were read by immunoSEQ multiplex PCR, and TCRdb kept only the in-frame ones, dropping some. This repertoire shows over 80,000 clones, roughly nine tenths found once; its top ten account for approximately 14%. CDR3 length equals 14 residues. V was trimmed by 4 bases and J by 1 base, leaving 11 bases between them. CDR1 is SGHKS, CDR2 YYEKEE, per germline (reference sequence). The sequenced sample consisted of blood. The chain couples TRBV5-5 to TRBJ1-1, with D uncertain. This TCR was recovered from a man aged 25-40 years in good health. The CDR3 spells CASSAIGGNTEAFF. CDR3 DNA sequence: TGTGCCAGCAGCGCTATAGGAGGGAACACTGAAGCTTTCTTT.